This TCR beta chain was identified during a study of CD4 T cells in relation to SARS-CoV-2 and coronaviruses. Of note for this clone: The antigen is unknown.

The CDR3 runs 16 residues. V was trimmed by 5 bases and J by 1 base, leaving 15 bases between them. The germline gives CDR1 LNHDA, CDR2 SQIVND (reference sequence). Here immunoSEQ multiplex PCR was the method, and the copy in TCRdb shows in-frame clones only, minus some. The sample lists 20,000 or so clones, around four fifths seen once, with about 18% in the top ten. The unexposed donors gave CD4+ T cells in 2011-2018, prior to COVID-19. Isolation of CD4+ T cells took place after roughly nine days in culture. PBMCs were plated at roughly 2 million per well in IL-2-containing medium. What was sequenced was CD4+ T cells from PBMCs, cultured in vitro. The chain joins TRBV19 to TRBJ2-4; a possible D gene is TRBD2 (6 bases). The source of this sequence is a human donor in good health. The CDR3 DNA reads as TGTGCCAGTAGTCCGAGGAGGGGACTGGCCAAAAACATTCAGTACTTC. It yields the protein CASSPRRGLAKNIQYF.